These 10 T cell receptor beta chains share one sample of origin, sequenced in a study of CD8 T cells in ankylosing spondylitis (dated by TCRdb to between 2016 and 2019). Study-wide conclusions, independent of this receptor: Blood from ankylosing spondylitis patients appeared to be characterized by a TCR beta motif composed of under 10 highly homologous amino acid variants.

Their target antigens are unknown. Libraries were made using 5' RACE. Sequencing used an Illumina HiSeq 2500. TCRdb redid the processing of the public reads, applying fastp at Q25 and MiXCR, and retained in-frame beta chains. All rows with the same CDR3 protein become a single entry with the most common DNA and genes. The sample table records about 840,000 distinct CDR3 sequences; around 11% of these occur just once. Clones ranked in the top ten supply 0.45% to 0.6% of the sample. The sequenced sample consisted of blood, either unsorted or a sorted T cell fraction (not recorded which). All receptors derive from a male donor with ankylosing spondylitis.

The CDR3 nucleotides are TGCGCCAGCAGCCAAGATTGGGGAAGGGGAGAAAAACTGTTTTTT. This codes for CASSQDWGRGEKLFF. The chain links TRBV4-3 to TRBJ1-4, with a tentative D call TRBD1 (5 bases). The germline gives CDR1 LGHNA, CDR2 YSLEER. CDR3 size: 15 residues. Trimming stripped 0 bases from V and 8 bases from J, with 13 bases between.

A few counts support this clonotype. The chain recombines TRBV5-1 with TRBJ2-6; 8 bases match TRBD1. This CDR3 is built from 16 residues. Germline loops: CDR1 SGHRS, CDR2 YFSETQ. The V gene end was trimmed by 7 bases and the J gene end by 1 base; junction bases not matched to a gene: 7. In DNA, the CDR3 is TGCGCCAGCGGGCCCGGACAGGGATCTGGGGCCAACGTCCTGACTTTC. Translating gives CASGPGQGSGANVLTF.

This clonotype was counted many times. The V and J genes are TRBV20-1 and TRBJ2-5, with D perhaps matching TRBD2 (7 bases). The V end lost 4 bases, the J end lost 5 bases, and 20 bases lay between the germline ends. The germline V gene has CDR1 DFQATT and CDR2 SNEGSKA (reference sequence). This CDR3 has 15 amino acids. CDR3: CSATRLRGGSETQYF. The CDR3 bases are TGCAGTGCTACACGTCTAAGGGGGGGATCGGAGACCCAGTACTTC.

The chain uses TRBV9 and TRBJ2-1; 7 bases align to TRBD2. Germline V gene sequence: CDR1 SGDLS, CDR2 YYNGEE. The CDR3 is 15 residues long. V lost 1 base to trimming and J lost 4 bases; unmatched junction nucleotides: 5. The chain's CDR3 is CASSVSGDPYNEQFF. The CDR3 DNA follows: TGTGCCAGCAGCGTAAGCGGGGACCCTTACAATGAGCAGTTCTTC.

The CDR3 loop reads CASTSGFSSKSQYF. CDR3 nucleotide sequence: TGTGCCAGCACCTCCGGGTTCTCCTCGAAGTCCCAGTACTTC. The chain is built from TRBV6-2 or TRBV6-3 and TRBJ2-5; D ambiguous. The CDR3 contains 14 residues. Trimming took 7 bases from V and 9 from J, leaving 21 bases between them. Germline V gene sequence: CDR1 MNHEY, CDR2 SVGEGT.

The rearrangement links TRBV5-5 to TRBJ1-6; no definite D call. Looked up from germline, CDR1 is SGHKS and CDR2 is YYEKEE (reference sequence). V lost 3 bases to trimming and J lost 7 bases, with 17 bases between them. This CDR3 is built from 16 residues. The CDR3 region is CASSSYHRNYNSPLHF. In DNA form, the CDR3 reads TGTGCCAGCAGCTCCTATCACAGAAATTACAATTCACCCCTCCACTTT.

CDR3 sequence reads: CSVNERGVDTQYF. CDR3 bases: TGCAGCGTTAACGAGAGGGGGGTCGATACGCAGTATTTT. J is TRBJ2-3 and V is TRBV29-1; D may match TRBD1 or TRBD2 (6 bases each). V was cut by 5 bases and J by 6 bases, with 15 bases left in between. Germline V CDR1 and CDR2: SQVTM, ANQGSEA. CDR3 length: 13 amino acids.

V gene TRBV5-1 combines with J gene TRBJ1-2, with a weak D call TRBD1 (6 bases). The CDR3 sequence is 13 residues long. With 4 bases removed from V and 4 bases from J, the gap between germline ends came to 11 bases. Germline V gene sequence: CDR1 SGHRS, CDR2 YFSETQ. CDR3: CASSPEGGYGYTF. The CDR3, as DNA: TGCGCCAGCAGCCCCGAGGGGGGCTATGGCTACACCTTC.

CDR3 nucleotide sequence: TGTGCCAGCAGCTTACCAGCACTGAACACCGGGGAGCTGTTTTTT. Translated: CASSLPALNTGELFF. The chain couples TRBV7-8 to TRBJ2-2; D call uncertain. Trimming took 2 bases from V and 1 from J, leaving 8 bases between them. CDR3 size: 15 residues. The germline gives CDR1 SGHVS, CDR2 FQNEAQ.

The J gene is TRBJ2-2, the V gene TRBV4-2; D may be TRBD1 or TRBD2 (5 bases each). The V and J ends lost 4 bases and 1 base respectively, with 16 bases between them. Germline CDR1 reads LGHNA; CDR2 reads YNFKEQ. This CDR3 region has 17 residues. CDR3 protein: CASSLLAGTENTGELFF. Written as DNA, the CDR3 is TGTGCCAGCAGCCTTCTAGCTGGGACCGAGAACACCGGGGAGCTGTTTTTT.